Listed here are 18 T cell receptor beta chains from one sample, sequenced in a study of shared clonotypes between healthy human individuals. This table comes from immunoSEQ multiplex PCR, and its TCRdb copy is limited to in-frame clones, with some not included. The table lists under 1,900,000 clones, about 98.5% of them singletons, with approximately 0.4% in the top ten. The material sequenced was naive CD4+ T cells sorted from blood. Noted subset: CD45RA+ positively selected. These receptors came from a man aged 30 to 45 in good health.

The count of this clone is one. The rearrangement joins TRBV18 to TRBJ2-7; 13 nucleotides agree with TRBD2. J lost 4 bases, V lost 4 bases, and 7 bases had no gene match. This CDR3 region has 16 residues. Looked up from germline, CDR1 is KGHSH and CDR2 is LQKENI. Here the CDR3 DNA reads TGTGCCAGCTCACACACCGGACTAGCGGGGGTGTACGAGCAGTACTTC. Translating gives CASSHTGLAGVYEQYF. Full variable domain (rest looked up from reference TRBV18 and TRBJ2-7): NAGVMQNPRHLVRRRGQEARLRCSPMKGHSHVYWYRQLPEEGLKFMVYLQKENIIDESGMPKERFSAEFPKEGPSILRIQQVVRGDSAAYFCASSHTGLAGVYEQYFGPGTRLTVT.

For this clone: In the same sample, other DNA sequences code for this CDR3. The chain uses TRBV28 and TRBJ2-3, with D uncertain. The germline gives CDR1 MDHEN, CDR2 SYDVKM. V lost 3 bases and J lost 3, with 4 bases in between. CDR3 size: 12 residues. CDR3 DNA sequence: TGTGCCAGCAGTTTTAGGACAGATACGCAGTATTTT. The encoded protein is CASSFRTDTQYF. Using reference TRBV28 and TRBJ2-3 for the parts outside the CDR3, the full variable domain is DVKVTQSSRYLVKRTGEKVFLECVQDMDHENMFWYRQDPGLGLRLIYFSYDVKMKEKGDIPEGYSVSREKKERFSLILESASTNQTSMYLCASSFRTDTQYFGPGTRLTVL.

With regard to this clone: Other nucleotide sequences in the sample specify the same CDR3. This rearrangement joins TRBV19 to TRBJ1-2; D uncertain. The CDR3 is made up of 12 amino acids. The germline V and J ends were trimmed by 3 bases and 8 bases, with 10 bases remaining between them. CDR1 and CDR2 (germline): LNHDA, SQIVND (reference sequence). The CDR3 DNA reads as TGTGCCAGTAGTATTTTGGGAAACGGCTACACCTTC. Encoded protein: CASSILGNGYTF.

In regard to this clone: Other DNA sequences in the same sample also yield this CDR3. The CDR3 here is CASSLVVDNEQFF. The CDR3 nucleotides read TGCGCCAGCAGCTTGGTTGTGGACAATGAGCAGTTCTTC. The chain uses TRBV5-1 and TRBJ2-1, with unresolved D. Trimming pared 0 bases from V and 5 bases from J, leaving 6 bases between. This CDR3 has 13 residues. CDR1 and CDR2 from the germline V gene are SGHRS and YFSETQ.

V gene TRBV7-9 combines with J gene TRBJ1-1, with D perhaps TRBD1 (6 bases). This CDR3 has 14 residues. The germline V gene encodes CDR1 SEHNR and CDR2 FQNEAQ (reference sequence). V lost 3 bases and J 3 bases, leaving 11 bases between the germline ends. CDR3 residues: CASSLAGVDTEAFF. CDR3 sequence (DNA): TGTGCCAGCAGCTTGGCAGGGGTCGACACTGAAGCTTTCTTT.

Written as DNA, the CDR3 is TGTGCCAGCAGCTTAGATAATTTCCAGCAGTTCTTC. It encodes CASSLDNFQQFF. The gene calls are TRBV7-2 and TRBJ2-1, with no clear D. CDR1 is SGHTA, CDR2 FQGNSA, per germline. This CDR3 comprises 12 residues. The germline V and J ends were trimmed by 1 base and 11 bases, with 9 bases remaining between them.

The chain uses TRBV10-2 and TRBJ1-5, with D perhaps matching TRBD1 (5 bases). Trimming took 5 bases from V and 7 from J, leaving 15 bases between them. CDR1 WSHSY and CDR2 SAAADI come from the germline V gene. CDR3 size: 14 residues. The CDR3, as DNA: TGCGCCAGCAGTCCCGGGGCGGGGGACCAGCCCCAGCATTTT. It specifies CASSPGAGDQPQHF.

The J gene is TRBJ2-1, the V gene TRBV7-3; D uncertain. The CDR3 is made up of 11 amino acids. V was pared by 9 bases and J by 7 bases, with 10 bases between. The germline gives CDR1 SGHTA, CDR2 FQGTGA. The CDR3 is CARDTMNEQFF. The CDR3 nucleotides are TGTGCCAGAGATACTATGAATGAGCAGTTCTTC.

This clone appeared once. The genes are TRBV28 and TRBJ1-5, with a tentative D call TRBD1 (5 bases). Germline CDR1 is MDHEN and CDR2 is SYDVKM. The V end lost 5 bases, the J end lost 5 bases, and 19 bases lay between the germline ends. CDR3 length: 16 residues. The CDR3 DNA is TGTGCCAGCAGTCCACACTTGGGCCTGGGGGATCAGCCCCAGCATTTT. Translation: CASSPHLGLGDQPQHF.

CDR3 DNA: TGTGCCAGCAGCTCAGACGTTCAGCCCCAGCATTTT. Protein: CASSSDVQPQHF. The chain carries TRBV7-2 and TRBJ1-5; no firm D call. Germline-derived CDR1 and CDR2 are SGHTA and FQGNSA. The CDR3 has 12 residues. Trimming cost V 4 bases and J 6 bases, with 7 bases left between them.

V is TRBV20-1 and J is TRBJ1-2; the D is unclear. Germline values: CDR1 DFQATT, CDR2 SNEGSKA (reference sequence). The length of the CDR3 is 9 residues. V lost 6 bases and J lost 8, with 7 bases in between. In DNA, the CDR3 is TGCAGTGCCAATAACGGCTACACCTTC. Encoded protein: CSANNGYTF.

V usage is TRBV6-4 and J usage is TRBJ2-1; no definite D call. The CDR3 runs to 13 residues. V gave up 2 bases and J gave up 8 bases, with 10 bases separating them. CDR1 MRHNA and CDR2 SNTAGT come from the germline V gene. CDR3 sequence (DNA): TGTGCCAGCAGTGACCTACGGAGCGATGAGCAGTTCTTC. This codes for CASSDLRSDEQFF.

The CDR3 nucleotides are TGTGCCAGCAGCTTAAGGCCGGGACAAACTTCCTCCTACAATGAGCAGTTCTTC. It translates to CASSLRPGQTSSYNEQFF. The rearrangement uses TRBV11-2 and TRBJ2-1, with D perhaps matching TRBD1 (6 bases). Deletions cut 2 bases from V and 0 bases from J, with 17 bases between. There are 18 residues in the CDR3. Germline V lookup: CDR1 SGHAT, CDR2 FQNNGV.

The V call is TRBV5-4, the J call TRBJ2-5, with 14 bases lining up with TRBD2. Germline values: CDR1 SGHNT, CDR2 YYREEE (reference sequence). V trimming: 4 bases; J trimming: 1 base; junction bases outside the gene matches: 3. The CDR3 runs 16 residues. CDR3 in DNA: TGTGCCAGCAGCCTCGGGACTAGCGGGGGCCAAGAGACCCAGTACTTC. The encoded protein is CASSLGTSGGQETQYF.

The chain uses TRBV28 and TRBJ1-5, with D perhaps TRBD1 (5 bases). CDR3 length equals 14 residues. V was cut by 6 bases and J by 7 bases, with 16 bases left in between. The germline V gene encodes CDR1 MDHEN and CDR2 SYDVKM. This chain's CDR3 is CASSRRGGRQPQHF. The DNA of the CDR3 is TGTGCCAGCAGCCGTCGGGGGGGAAGACAGCCCCAGCATTTT.

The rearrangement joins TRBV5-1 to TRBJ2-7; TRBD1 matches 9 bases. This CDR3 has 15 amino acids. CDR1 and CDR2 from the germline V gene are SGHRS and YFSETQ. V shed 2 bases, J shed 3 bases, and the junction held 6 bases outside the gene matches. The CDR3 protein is CASSFGTGLIYEQYF. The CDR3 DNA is TGCGCCAGCAGCTTTGGGACAGGGTTGATCTACGAGCAGTACTTC.

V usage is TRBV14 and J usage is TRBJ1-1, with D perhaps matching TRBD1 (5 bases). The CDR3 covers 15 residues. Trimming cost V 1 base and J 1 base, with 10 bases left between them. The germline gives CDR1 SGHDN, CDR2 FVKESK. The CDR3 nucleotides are TGTGCCAGCAGCCAAGGGGGACTGAAGAACACTGAAGCTTTCTTT. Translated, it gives CASSQGGLKNTEAFF.

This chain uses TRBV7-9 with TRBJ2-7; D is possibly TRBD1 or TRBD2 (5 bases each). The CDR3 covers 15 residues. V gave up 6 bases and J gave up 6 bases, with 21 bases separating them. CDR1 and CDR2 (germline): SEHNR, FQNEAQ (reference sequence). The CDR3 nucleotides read TGTGCCAGCAGTCGAGCCGGGACCAGCCCGGGCGAGCAGTACTTC. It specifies CASSRAGTSPGEQYF.